The 29 T cell receptor beta chains below come from one sample, sequenced in a study of cytomegalovirus exposure and HLA in healthy donors. Both 60 Vbeta primers and 13 Jbeta primers went into the PCR. TCRdb keeps only in-frame clones here, not all; method: immunoSEQ multiplex PCR. The table shows under 130,000 clones, with 70% to 80% occurring only once. The sample comprised PBMCs. The receptors originated from a female donor in good health and CMV-seropositive.

The V and J genes are TRBV6-5 and TRBJ2-6; D may be TRBD2 (5 bases). Germline CDR1 is MNHEY and CDR2 is SVGAGI. Trimming cost V 2 bases and J 3 bases, with 8 bases left between them. CDR3 length equals 15 residues. The CDR3 nucleotides read TGTGCCAGCAGTTACGGGGAGAGTGGGGCCAACGTCCTGACTTTC. Its protein product is CASSYGESGANVLTF.

The CDR3 coding sequence is TGTGCCAGTTCTAAAGTGAACACTGAAGCTTTCTTT. It encodes CASSKVNTEAFF. V is TRBV18 and J is TRBJ1-1; D call uncertain. CDR1 and CDR2 (germline): KGHSH, LQKENI. This CDR3 has 12 residues. V gave up 9 bases and J gave up 0 bases, with 8 bases separating them.

This chain connects TRBV19 to TRBJ2-1; 7 bases fit TRBD2. This CDR3 has 14 amino acids. Germline V gene data show CDR1 as LNHDA and CDR2 as SQIVND (reference sequence). Trimming cost V 3 bases and J 3 bases; bases outside gene matches: 2. CDR3 sequence (DNA): TGTGCCAGTAGTATTCTAGCGGACTACAATGAGCAGTTCTTC. Encoded protein: CASSILADYNEQFF.

The CDR3 DNA follows: TGCGCCAGCAGCCCACTCCTCCGGGACAGAAAGCGAAACACTGAAGCTTTCTTT. Its protein is CASSPLLRDRKRNTEAFF. The rearrangement uses TRBV4-1 and TRBJ1-1, with TRBD1 identical over 7 bases. With 4 bases clipped from V and 2 bases from J, the junction kept 16 bases outside the gene matches. This CDR3 region has 18 residues. The germline V gene has CDR1 MGHRA and CDR2 YSYEKL.

The chain is built from TRBV5-1 and TRBJ2-3, with unresolved D. Trimming cost V 1 base and J 2 bases, with 14 bases left between them. Germline V gives CDR1 SGHRS, CDR2 YFSETQ. CDR3 size: 16 residues. This CDR3 reads CASSLNVVRNTDTQYF. In nucleotides, the CDR3 is TGCGCCAGCAGCTTGAACGTGGTGCGGAACACAGATACGCAGTATTTT.

This clone came up a few times. The chain employs TRBV2 and TRBJ2-2; D perhaps matches TRBD2 (6 bases). V shed 4 bases and J shed 7 bases, with 10 bases lying between them. CDR1 and CDR2 from the germline V gene are SNHLY and FYNNEI. The CDR3 runs 13 residues. The CDR3, as DNA: TGTGCCAGCAGTGTTGGGGAGGACGGGGAGCTGTTTTTT. This translates into CASSVGEDGELFF.

The chain uses TRBV6-4 and TRBJ1-1; no definite D call. Trimming took 3 bases from V and 2 from J, leaving 7 bases between them. The CDR3 loop spans 13 amino acids. Germline CDR1 reads MRHNA; CDR2 reads SNTAGT. For the CDR3, the DNA is TGTGCCAGCAGTGAGGGGAGTAACACTGAAGCTTTCTTT. Amino acid sequence: CASSEGSNTEAFF.

DNA of the CDR3: TGTGCCAGCTCACCACCGGGAGGGGCGGAGGGCTACACCTTC. Encoded protein: CASSPPGGAEGYTF. This chain links TRBV18 with TRBJ1-2, with a weak D call TRBD1 (5 bases). This CDR3 has 14 amino acids. Looked up from germline, CDR1 is KGHSH and CDR2 is LQKENI. Trimming removed 0 bases from V and 8 bases from J, with 13 bases in between.

The chain combines TRBV23-1 with TRBJ2-7, with 8 positions matching TRBD1. TRBV23-1 is an ORF; its function is uncertain. This CDR3 has 18 amino acids. The V segment lost 7 bases and the J segment 1 base; nucleotides outside the gene matches: 18. In nucleotides, the CDR3 is TGCGCCAGCAAGCCCGGGACCGACAGGGGAACTATTTCCTACGAGCAGTACTTC. It is translated as CASKPGTDRGTISYEQYF.

The rearrangement joins TRBV4-3 to TRBJ1-5; 7 bases are a match to TRBD1. The CDR3 covers 19 residues. Germline lookup yields CDR1 LGHNA and CDR2 YSLEER. The V segment lost 2 bases and the J segment 3 bases; nucleotides outside the gene matches: 16. The CDR3: CASSQISLKQGNNNQPQHF. The CDR3 region has the DNA TGCGCCAGCAGCCAAATAAGTCTTAAACAGGGGAACAACAATCAGCCCCAGCATTTT.

The chain is built from TRBV5-6 and TRBJ1-1; D unresolved. V shed 4 bases and J shed 3 bases, with 13 bases lying between them. CDR3 length: 14 residues. The V gene's germline CDR1 is SGHDT and CDR2 YYEEEE. DNA for the CDR3: TGTGCCAGCAGCCGCCGGGGTTTGGACACTGAAGCTTTCTTT. Residues: CASSRRGLDTEAFF. Variable domain in full (rest from reference TRBV5-6 and TRBJ1-1): DAGVTQSPTHLIKTRGQQVTLRCSPKSGHDTVSWYQQALGQGPQFIFQYYEEEERQRGNFPDRFSGHQFPNYSSELNVNALLLGDSALYLCASSRRGLDTEAFFGQGTRLTVV.

This chain uses TRBV7-8 with TRBJ1-6; D not certain. V lost 1 base, J lost 8 bases, and 12 bases lay in between. The germline CDR1 and CDR2 sequences are SGHVS and FQNEAQ. This CDR3 has 15 residues. CDR3 residues: CASSLVDSAYSPLHF. DNA of the CDR3: TGTGCCAGCAGCTTAGTGGACTCGGCCTATTCACCCCTCCACTTT.

This sequence joins TRBV6-6 and TRBJ2-1; 7 bases fit TRBD1. Germline trimming cut 5 bases from V and 9 bases from J; bases unmatched to any gene: 4. The germline CDR1 and CDR2 sequences are MNHNY and SVGAGI (reference sequence). The CDR3 length is 12 residues. The CDR3 loop reads CASSTTGVEQFF. The DNA for the CDR3 is TGTGCCAGCAGTACCACAGGGGTTGAGCAGTTCTTC.

The chain joins TRBV6-1 to TRBJ2-1, with 10 bases matching TRBD2. V shed 8 bases and J 5 bases; nucleotides not matched to a gene: 6. Germline CDR1 reads MNHNS; CDR2 reads SASEGT. The CDR3 has 14 residues. This CDR3 reads CASSRLAGDNEQFF. DNA for the CDR3: TGTGCCAGCTCCCGGCTAGCGGGGGACAATGAGCAGTTCTTC.

This clone was counted only a few times. This chain uses TRBV5-4 with TRBJ2-7; 8 positions match TRBD2. The CDR3 loop spans 16 amino acids. Per germline, CDR1 SGHNT and CDR2 YYREEE (reference sequence). The junction had 10 bases not matched to a gene; V was cut back by 3 bases and J by 2 bases. As DNA, the CDR3 is TGTGCCAGCAGCTGGGGGGGTAGCGGGACTGCCTACGAGCAGTACTTC. This sequence encodes CASSWGGSGTAYEQYF.

This chain uses TRBV19 with TRBJ1-4, with a weak D call TRBD1 (5 bases). The ends were cut back, 5 bases at V and 5 bases at J, with 24 bases in the middle. CDR1 LNHDA and CDR2 SQIVND come from the germline V gene (reference sequence). CDR3 length: 18 residues. CDR3: CASSSHRGMAGQNEKLFF. The CDR3 DNA is TGTGCCAGTAGTTCGCACCGCGGGATGGCGGGGCAAAATGAAAAACTGTTTTTT. Looking up the rest from reference TRBV19 and TRBJ1-4 gives the full variable domain: DGGITQSPKYLFRKEGQNVTLSCEQNLNHDAMYWYRQDPGQGLRLIYYSQIVNDFQKGDIAEGYSVSREKKESFPLTVTSAQKNPTAFYLCASSSHRGMAGQNEKLFFGSGTQLSVL.

This clone was detected only a few times. J is TRBJ2-3 and V is TRBV6-1, with a possible D match to TRBD2 (5 bases). There are 14 residues in the CDR3. Germline V gene lookup returns CDR1 MNHNS and CDR2 SASEGT. The V gene lost 2 bases and the J gene lost 5 bases, with 11 bases spanning the gap. CDR3 in amino acids: CASSELPLGDTQYF. The CDR3 nucleotides read TGTGCCAGCAGTGAACTCCCACTAGGAGATACGCAGTATTTT.

This chain uses TRBV7-8 with TRBJ2-1; weak D call: TRBD2 (5 bases). Germline lookup yields CDR1 SGHVS and CDR2 FQNEAQ. CDR3 length: 18 amino acids. V lost 1 base, J lost 8 bases, and 24 bases lay in between. The CDR3 protein is CASSLDLLEVESVDEQFF. CDR3 DNA: TGTGCCAGCAGCTTAGACCTACTAGAGGTTGAATCAGTCGATGAGCAGTTCTTC.

The CDR3 spells CASSRTGGVYEQYF. In nucleotides, the CDR3 is TGCGCCAGCAGCCGAACAGGGGGCGTGTACGAGCAGTACTTC. This sequence joins TRBV4-1 and TRBJ2-7, with 9 bases aligning to TRBD1. The CDR3 contains 14 residues. Germline CDR1 MGHRA, CDR2 YSYEKL. The ends lost 4 bases at V and 4 bases at J; junction bases unmatched: 5.

This chain uses TRBV6-1 with TRBJ1-1, with a weak D call TRBD1 (5 bases). This CDR3 comprises 14 residues. Between the trimmed V and J ends, which lost 0 bases and 5 bases, there was a span of 10 bases. Per germline, CDR1 MNHNS and CDR2 SASEGT. The CDR3 bases are TGTGCCAGCAGTGAAGCAAGGGGAGGGACTGAAGCTTTCTTT. It yields the protein CASSEARGGTEAFF.

The rearrangement links TRBV7-9 to TRBJ1-1; D remains unclear. V was clipped by 6 bases and J by 2 bases, with 7 bases between them. Germline lookup yields CDR1 SEHNR and CDR2 FQNEAQ (reference sequence). The CDR3 totals 12 residues. CDR3 nucleotide sequence: TGTGCCAGCAGGGGAGTTAACACTGAAGCTTTCTTT. This gives the protein CASRGVNTEAFF.

V is TRBV7-2 and J is TRBJ2-5; TRBD1 aligns across 9 bases. The CDR3 is made up of 13 amino acids. Germline V gene sequence: CDR1 SGHTA, CDR2 FQGNSA. With 5 bases clipped from V and 7 bases from J, the junction kept 5 bases outside the gene matches. The CDR3 spells CASSPGTGLTQYF. Written as DNA, the CDR3 is TGTGCCAGCAGCCCTGGGACAGGGTTGACCCAGTACTTC.

This chain links TRBV7-2 with TRBJ1-1, with TRBD1 matching 12 bases. The germline V gene encodes CDR1 SGHTA and CDR2 FQGNSA. The CDR3 spans 15 residues. Trimming cost V 5 bases and J 5 bases; bases outside gene matches: 6. Here the CDR3 reads CASSPGQGAQTEAFF. CDR3 nucleotides: TGTGCCAGCAGCCCGGGACAGGGGGCGCAGACTGAAGCTTTCTTT.

V gene TRBV7-3 combines with J gene TRBJ2-2; 8 bases match TRBD2. CDR3 length: 18 residues. Germline trimming cut 5 bases from V and 4 bases from J; bases unmatched to any gene: 15. Germline values: CDR1 SGHTA, CDR2 FQGTGA. CDR3 in DNA: TGTGCCAGCAGCAAACCGGGTGGAGCGGGGGTGGGCACCGGGGAGCTGTTTTTT. Encoded protein: CASSKPGGAGVGTGELFF.

This rearrangement joins TRBV30 to TRBJ2-5; D is undetermined. The CDR3 has 11 residues. Germline CDR1 reads GTSNPN; CDR2 reads SVGIG (reference sequence). With 2 bases removed from V and 5 bases from J, the gap between germline ends came to 6 bases. CDR3 nucleotides: TGTGCCTGGAGTCCCCGGGAGACCCAGTACTTC. Its translation is CAWSPRETQYF.

V gene TRBV30 combines with J gene TRBJ2-7; 9 bases align to TRBD1. Trimming cost V 4 bases and J 8 bases; bases outside gene matches: 15. The length of the CDR3 is 15 residues. Germline assignment: CDR1 GTSNPN and CDR2 SVGIG (reference sequence). CDR3 amino acids: CAWTAQGTGQGKQYF. CDR3 in DNA: TGTGCCTGGACCGCTCAGGGGACAGGGCAGGGCAAGCAGTACTTC.

The chain couples TRBV5-1 to TRBJ1-5; TRBD1 matches at 7 bases. This CDR3 is 15 amino acids long. Germline CDR1 and CDR2: SGHRS and YFSETQ. V trimming: 4 bases; J trimming: 4 bases; junction bases outside the gene matches: 8. CDR3 bases: TGCGCCAGCAGCCTCGTGACAGGGAGGAATCAGCCCCAGCATTTT. As protein: CASSLVTGRNQPQHF.

This clone turned up a few times. One end of the junction does not line up with germline, which may come from a read error. This rearrangement joins TRBV7-7 to TRBJ2-7, with 7 nucleotides matching TRBD1. The V gene's germline CDR1 is SSHAT and CDR2 FNYEAQ (reference sequence). The length of the CDR3 is 13 residues. This chain's CDR3 is CASSPTGAYEQYF. The CDR3 DNA is TGTGCTAGCAGCCCCACAGGGGCCTACGAGCAGTACTTC.

The chain links TRBV7-9 to TRBJ2-1, with 8 bases fitting TRBD2. Germline V lookup: CDR1 SEHNR, CDR2 FQNEAQ (reference sequence). The CDR3 sequence is 19 residues long. With V trimmed by 4 bases and J by 8 bases, 22 bases remained unmatched. The CDR3 sequence is CASSSIGLRLRGALDEQFF. The CDR3 nucleotides read TGTGCCAGCAGCTCAATCGGATTGCGTTTGCGGGGGGCTTTGGATGAGCAGTTCTTC.